The rows below give T cell receptor beta chains drawn from one sample of a study of CD8 T cells in Susac syndrome. TCRdb itself ran the immunoSEQ multiplex PCR reads through MiXCR, one entry per CDR3 protein. The sample includes approximately 110,000 distinct CDR3 sequences, approximately 95% of them seen just once. Sequencing was carried out using CD8+ T cells from PBMCs. Source of these receptors: a human donor with multiple sclerosis. Both conserved end residues are part of each CDR3. The order of the fields is J gene, V gene, clone size, D gene, CDR3 protein, CDR3 DNA. D genes are given only for firm matches. Clone size appears in some rows only: once, few, many, or a class for an expanded clone.

J: TRBJ2-2
V: TRBV7-9
size: .
D: TRBD2
CDR3: CASRPSGTRSELFF
DNA: TGTGCCAGCAGACCTAGCGGGACCCGTTCCGAGCTGTTTTTT

J: TRBJ1-1
V: TRBV6-2/TRBV6-3
size: .
D: TRBD1
CDR3: CASGDRVNTEAFF
DNA: TGTGCCAGCGGCGACAGGGTAAACACTGAAGCTTTCTTT

J: TRBJ1-1
V: TRBV5-1
size: .
D: TRBD1
CDR3: CASSLGFRGPEAFF
DNA: TGCGCCAGCAGCTTGGGGTTCAGGGGGCCTGAAGCTTTCTTT

J: TRBJ1-2
V: TRBV29-1
size: .
D: TRBD1
CDR3: CSAPQGARVYTF
DNA: TGCAGCGCGCCCCAGGGGGCGAGAGTCTACACCTTC

J: TRBJ1-2
V: TRBV4-1
size: .
D: .
CDR3: CASSQGGDGGYTF
DNA: TGCGCCAGCAGCCAAGGGGGTGATGGCGGCTACACCTTC

J: TRBJ2-2
V: TRBV9
size: .
D: .
CDR3: CASSSEEGRAGELFF
DNA: TGTGCCAGCAGCTCCGAAGAGGGCCGGGCCGGGGAGCTGTTTTTT

J: TRBJ2-3
V: TRBV27
size: .
D: TRBD2
CDR3: CASSFLWGAGGPDTQYF
DNA: TGTGCCAGCAGTTTTCTATGGGGAGCGGGGGGGCCAGATACGCAGTATTTT

J: TRBJ2-7
V: TRBV4-1
size: few
D: .
CDR3: CASSRAGQPMEQYF
DNA: TGCGCCAGCAGCCGAGCGGGACAGCCGATGGAGCAGTACTTC

J: TRBJ2-7
V: TRBV28
size: .
D: .
CDR3: CASSPNREQYF
DNA: TGTGCCAGCAGCCCCAACAGGGAGCAGTACTTC

J: TRBJ1-1
V: TRBV6-5
size: .
D: .
CDR3: CASSLNAWDTEAFF
DNA: TGTGCCAGCAGTTTGAACGCGTGGGACACTGAAGCTTTCTTT

J: TRBJ1-4
V: TRBV6-5
size: .
D: TRBD1
CDR3: CASSYGQGTNEKLFF
DNA: TGTGCCAGCAGTTACGGACAGGGAACTAATGAAAAACTGTTTTTT

J: TRBJ2-7
V: TRBV20-1
size: .
D: TRBD1
CDR3: CSARKRDSYEQYF
DNA: TGCAGTGCTAGAAAAAGGGACAGCTACGAGCAGTACTTC

J: TRBJ1-2
V: TRBV7-2
size: .
D: TRBD1
CDR3: CASKQGQETNYGYTF
DNA: TGTGCCAGCAAACAAGGACAGGAAACTAACTATGGCTACACCTTC

J: TRBJ2-7
V: TRBV5-1
size: once
D: .
CDR3: CASSLVQGRNEQYF
DNA: TGCGCCAGCAGCTTGGTTCAGGGGAGGAACGAGCAGTACTTC

J: TRBJ1-6
V: TRBV7-2
size: .
D: .
CDR3: CASSLQGLLNSPLHF
DNA: TGTGCCAGCAGCTTACAGGGGTTACTTAATTCACCCCTCCACTTT

J: TRBJ2-3
V: TRBV20-1
size: .
D: .
CDR3: CSARGGSSTDTQYF
DNA: TGCAGTGCTAGAGGGGGGAGTAGCACAGATACGCAGTATTTT

J: TRBJ1-4
V: TRBV19
size: .
D: .
CDR3: CASSIRGEGEKLFF
DNA: TGTGCCAGTAGTATCAGGGGAGAGGGTGAAAAACTGTTTTTT

J: TRBJ2-1
V: TRBV18
size: .
D: .
CDR3: CASSPPEANKGDNEQFF
DNA: TGTGCCAGCTCACCACCGGAGGCCAACAAAGGGGACAATGAGCAGTTCTTC

J: TRBJ2-5
V: TRBV30
size: .
D: .
CDR3: CAWSVRSQETQYF
DNA: TGTGCCTGGAGTGTACGCAGCCAAGAGACCCAGTACTTC

J: TRBJ1-1
V: TRBV7-9
size: .
D: .
CDR3: CASSLRPEAFF
DNA: TGTGCCAGCAGCTTGCGTCCTGAAGCTTTCTTT

J: TRBJ2-3
V: TRBV13
size: .
D: TRBD2
CDR3: CASSSRLVAGGREPDTQYF
DNA: TGTGCCAGCAGCTCCCGGTTGGTAGCGGGAGGACGGGAGCCAGATACGCAGTATTTT

J: TRBJ2-7
V: TRBV3-1
size: .
D: TRBD1
CDR3: CASSPTGTGYEQYF
DNA: TGTGCCAGCAGCCCAACCGGGACAGGGTACGAGCAGTACTTC

J: TRBJ1-2
V: TRBV14
size: .
D: .
CDR3: CASSQVASHGYTF
DNA: TGTGCCAGCAGCCAAGTGGCAAGCCATGGCTACACCTTC